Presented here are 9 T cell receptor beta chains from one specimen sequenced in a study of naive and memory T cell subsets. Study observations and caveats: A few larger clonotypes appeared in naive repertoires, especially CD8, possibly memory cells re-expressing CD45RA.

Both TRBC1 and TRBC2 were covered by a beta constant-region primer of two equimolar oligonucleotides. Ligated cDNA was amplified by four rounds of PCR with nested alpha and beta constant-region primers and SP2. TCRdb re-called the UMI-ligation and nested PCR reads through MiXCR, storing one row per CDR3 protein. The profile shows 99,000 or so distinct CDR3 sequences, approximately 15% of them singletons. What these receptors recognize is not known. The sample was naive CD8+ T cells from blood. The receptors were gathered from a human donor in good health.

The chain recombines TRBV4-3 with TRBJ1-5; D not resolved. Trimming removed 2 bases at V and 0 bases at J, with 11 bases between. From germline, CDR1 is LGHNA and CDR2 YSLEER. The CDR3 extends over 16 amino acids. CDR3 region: CASSQQSDGSNQPQHF. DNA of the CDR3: TGCGCCAGCAGCCAACAGAGCGACGGTAGCAATCAGCCCCAGCATTTT.

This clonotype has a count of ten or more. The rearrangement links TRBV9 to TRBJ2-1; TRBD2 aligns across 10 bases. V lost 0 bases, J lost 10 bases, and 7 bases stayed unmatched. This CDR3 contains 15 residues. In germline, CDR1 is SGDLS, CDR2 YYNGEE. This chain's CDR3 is CASSVEASGGEEQFF. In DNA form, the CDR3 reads TGTGCCAGCAGCGTAGAGGCTAGCGGGGGTGAAGAGCAGTTCTTC.

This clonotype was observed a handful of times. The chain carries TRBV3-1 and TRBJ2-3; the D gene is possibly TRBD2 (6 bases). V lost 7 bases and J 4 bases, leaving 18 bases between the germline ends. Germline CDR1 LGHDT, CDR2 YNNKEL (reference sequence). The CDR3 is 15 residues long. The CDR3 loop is CASTPSDRVADTQYF. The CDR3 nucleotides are TGTGCCAGCACACCTAGCGATCGGGTGGCAGATACGCAGTATTTT.

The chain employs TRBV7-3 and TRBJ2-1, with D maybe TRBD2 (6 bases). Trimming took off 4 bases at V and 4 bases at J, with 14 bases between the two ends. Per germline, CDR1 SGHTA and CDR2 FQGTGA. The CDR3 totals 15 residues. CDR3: CASSSGDSPYNEQFF. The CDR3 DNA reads TGTGCCAGCAGCTCCGGGGACTCGCCGTACAATGAGCAGTTCTTC.

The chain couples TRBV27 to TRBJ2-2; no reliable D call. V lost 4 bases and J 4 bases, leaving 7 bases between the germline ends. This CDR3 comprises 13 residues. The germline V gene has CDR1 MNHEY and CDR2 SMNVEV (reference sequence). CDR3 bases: TGTGCCAGCAGTTATGCCAGCACCGGGGAGCTGTTTTTT. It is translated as CASSYASTGELFF.

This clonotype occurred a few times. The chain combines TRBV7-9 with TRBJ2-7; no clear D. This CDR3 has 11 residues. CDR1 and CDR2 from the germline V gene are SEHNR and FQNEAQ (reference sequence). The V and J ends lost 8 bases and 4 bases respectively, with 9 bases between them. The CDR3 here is CASGPEYEQYF. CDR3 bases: TGTGCCAGCGGCCCCGAATACGAGCAGTACTTC.

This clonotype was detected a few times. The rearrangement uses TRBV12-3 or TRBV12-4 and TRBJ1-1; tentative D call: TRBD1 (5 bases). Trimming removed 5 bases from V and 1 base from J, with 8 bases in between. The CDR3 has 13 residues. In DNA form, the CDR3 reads TGTGCCAGCAGTCGGGACCCGAACACTGAAGCTTTCTTT. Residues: CASSRDPNTEAFF.

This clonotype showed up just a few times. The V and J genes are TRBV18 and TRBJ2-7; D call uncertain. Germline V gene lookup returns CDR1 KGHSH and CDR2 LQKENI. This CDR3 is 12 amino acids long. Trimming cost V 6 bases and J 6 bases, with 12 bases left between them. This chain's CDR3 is CASSPLNAEQYF. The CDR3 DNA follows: TGTGCCAGCTCTCCCCTTAACGCCGAGCAGTACTTC.

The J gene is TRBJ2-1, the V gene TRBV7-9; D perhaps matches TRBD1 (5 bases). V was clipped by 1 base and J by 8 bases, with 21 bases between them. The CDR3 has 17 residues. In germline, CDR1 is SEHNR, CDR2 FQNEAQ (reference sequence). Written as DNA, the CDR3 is TGTGCCAGCAGCTTAGGGGGCGGCGGAATAAGAATCGATGAGCAGTTCTTC. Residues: CASSLGGGGIRIDEQFF.